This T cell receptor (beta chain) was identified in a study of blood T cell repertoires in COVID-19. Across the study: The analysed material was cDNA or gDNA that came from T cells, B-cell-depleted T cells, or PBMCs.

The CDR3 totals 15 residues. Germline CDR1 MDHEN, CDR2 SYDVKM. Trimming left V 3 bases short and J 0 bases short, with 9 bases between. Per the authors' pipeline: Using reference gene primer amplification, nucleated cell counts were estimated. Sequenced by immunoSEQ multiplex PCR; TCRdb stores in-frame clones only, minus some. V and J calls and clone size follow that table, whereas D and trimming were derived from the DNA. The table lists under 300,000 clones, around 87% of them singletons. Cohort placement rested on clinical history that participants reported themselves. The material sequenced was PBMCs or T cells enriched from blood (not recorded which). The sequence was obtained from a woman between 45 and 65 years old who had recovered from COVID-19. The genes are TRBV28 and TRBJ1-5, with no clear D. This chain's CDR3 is CASSFEQLSNQPQHF. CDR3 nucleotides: TGTGCCAGCAGTTTTGAACAGCTTAGCAATCAGCCCCAGCATTTT.